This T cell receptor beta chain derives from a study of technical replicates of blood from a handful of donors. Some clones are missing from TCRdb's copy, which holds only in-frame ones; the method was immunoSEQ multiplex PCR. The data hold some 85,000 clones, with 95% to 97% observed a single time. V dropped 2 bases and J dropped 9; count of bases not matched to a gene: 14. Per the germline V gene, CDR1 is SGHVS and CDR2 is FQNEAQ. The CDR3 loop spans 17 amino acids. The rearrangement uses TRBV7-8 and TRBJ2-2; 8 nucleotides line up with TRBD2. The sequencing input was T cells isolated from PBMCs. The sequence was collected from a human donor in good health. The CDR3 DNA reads TGTGCCAGCAGCTTAAGAAGTAGCGGGATGCAGGCTAGGGAGCTGTTTTTT. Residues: CASSLRSSGMQARELFF.